Described below is a single T cell receptor (beta chain) sequence and its context. Sequencing used immunoSEQ multiplex PCR; TCRdb keeps in-frame clones, though not all of them. Among fewer than 200,000 clones listed, 94% were seen once. The record originates from a study of T cell responses to AZD1222 COVID-19 vaccine. Germline CDR1 PRHDT, CDR2 FYEKMQ (reference sequence). Trimming shortened V by 1 base and J by 8 bases, and 14 bases separated the two germline ends. The CDR3 is 14 residues long. The material was peripheral blood, obtained 28 days after the second AZD1222 dose. This clonotype was sampled from an adult who received the AZD1222 COVID-19 vaccine. The chain recombines TRBV13 with TRBJ1-2; D is ambiguous. The CDR3 DNA reads TGTGCCAGCAGCTTAGACCCCTCCCCGATAGGCTACACCTTC. It translates to CASSLDPSPIGYTF.